These 3 T cell receptor beta chains were all obtained from the same sample, sequenced in a study of T cells in Graves' hyperthyroidism and ophthalmopathy. From RNA transcripts, TCR beta CDR3 regions were amplified. The TCR CDR3 first-round RT-PCR relied on the HTBI primer set. TCRdb used MiXCR to reprocess the multiplex PCR reads, holding one entry per CDR3 protein. The table lists approximately 610,000 distinct CDR3 sequences, approximately 16% of them singletons, with 15% to 20% in the top ten. The sample taken for sequencing was blood. The receptor set was obtained from a woman aged 18 to 35 with Graves' hyperthyroidism.

This clonotype has just a few counts. For the CDR3, the DNA is TGTGCCAGTAGTAGGTTCACGAAAGCGGGGGAACAAGAGACCCAGTACTTC. Amino acid sequence: CASSRFTKAGEQETQYF. This chain links TRBV19 with TRBJ2-5; 8 bases map to TRBD2. The germline V gene has CDR1 LNHDA and CDR2 SQIVND (reference sequence). Unmatched junction bases numbered 12, after V lost 4 bases and J lost 2 bases. The CDR3 sequence is 17 residues long.

The table lists this clonotype with many counts. This sequence joins TRBV5-6 and TRBJ1-6; maybe TRBD1 (6 bases). Trimming left V 0 bases short and J 7 bases short, with 11 bases between. The CDR3 is 15 amino acids. Germline CDR1 is SGHDT and CDR2 is YYEEEE. CDR3 protein: CASSLVGGGNSPLHF. The CDR3 DNA reads TGTGCCAGCAGCTTGGTTGGAGGGGGGAATTCACCCCTCCACTTT.

This clonotype has only a few counts. The chain employs TRBV11-3 and TRBJ2-5; no firm D call. CDR3 length equals 14 residues. Per germline, CDR1 SGHNT and CDR2 YENEEA. Trimming took 2 bases from V and 2 from J, leaving 9 bases between them. Here the CDR3 DNA reads TGTGCCAGCAGCTTAAGACGTGTGCAAGAGACCCAGTACTTC. This gives the protein CASSLRRVQETQYF.